Each of the 8 T cell receptor beta chains below was sequenced from the same sample in a study of control samples from healthy donors and cancer patients. This table comes from immunoSEQ multiplex PCR, and its TCRdb copy is limited to in-frame clones, with some not included. The table lists 120,000 or so clones, over 75% of them singletons, with around 9% in the top ten. The specimen sequenced was blood. Receptor source: a man aged 35-49 years in good health.

The V call is TRBV6-6, the J call TRBJ1-4; D is possibly TRBD1 (5 bases). With 8 bases removed from V and 4 bases from J, the gap between germline ends came to 14 bases. The CDR3 is 14 amino acids. Germline V gene sequence: CDR1 MNHNY, CDR2 SVGAGI (reference sequence). The DNA of the CDR3 is TGTGCCAGCCGCACAGGACCTCGTAATGAAAAACTGTTTTTT. Its translation is CASRTGPRNEKLFF.

This clone was seen only a few times. J is TRBJ1-4 and V is TRBV5-1; a possible D gene is TRBD1 (5 bases). V was shortened by 0 bases and J by 8 bases, with 11 bases between the two germline ends. Germline V gene data show CDR1 as SGHRS and CDR2 as YFSETQ. The CDR3 has 14 residues. The CDR3 loop is CASSLGQGGEKLFF. In DNA form, the CDR3 reads TGCGCCAGCAGCTTGGGGCAGGGAGGAGAAAAACTGTTTTTT.

The V gene is TRBV6-5, the J gene TRBJ1-4; 12 bases are shared with TRBD1. CDR1 MNHEY and CDR2 SVGAGI come from the germline V gene. V lost 2 bases and J lost 8; bases outside the gene matches: 3. The CDR3 contains 15 residues. The CDR3 region has the DNA TGTGCCAGCAGTTACCGGGACAGGGGGCGAGAAAAACTGTTTTTT. Its translation is CASSYRDRGREKLFF.

This rearrangement joins TRBV3-1 (or the pseudogene TRBV3-2) to TRBJ2-5; a weak D match, TRBD2 (5 bases). The CDR3 is 13 residues long. The germline V gene encodes CDR1 LGHDT and CDR2 YNNKEL (reference sequence). Deletions cut 2 bases from V and 3 bases from J, with 7 bases between. The CDR3 loop reads CASSQMREETQYF. CDR3 bases: TGTGCCAGCAGCCAAATGAGGGAAGAGACCCAGTACTTC.

The CDR3 loop is CASSFGRTGTVTDTQYF. CDR3 DNA sequence: TGTGCCAGCAGCTTTGGACGGACGGGCACGGTTACAGATACGCAGTATTTT. This chain connects TRBV5-8 to TRBJ2-3; D gene uncertain. CDR3 length equals 17 residues. Germline V gene sequence: CDR1 SGHTS, CDR2 YDEGEE. V was cut by 2 bases and J by 3 bases, with 19 bases left in between.

A word on this clone: The sample contains more than one DNA sequence encoding this CDR3. The chain recombines TRBV7-8 with TRBJ2-3; D possibly corresponds to TRBD1 (6 bases). The CDR3 extends over 16 amino acids. The V end was cut by 0 bases, the J end by 0 bases, with 10 bases between. Germline values: CDR1 SGHVS, CDR2 FQNEAQ. The CDR3 DNA reads as TGTGCCAGCAGCTTAGCGGACAGAGGAAGCACAGATACGCAGTATTTT. Translating it yields CASSLADRGSTDTQYF.

This sequence joins TRBV6-1 and TRBJ1-5; a weak D match, TRBD1 (6 bases). The germline V gene encodes CDR1 MNHNS and CDR2 SASEGT. The CDR3 consists of 15 residues. V was shortened by 3 bases and J by 0 bases, with 9 bases between the two germline ends. The CDR3 DNA follows: TGTGCCAGCAGTGACGGACAGTATAGCAATCAGCCCCAGCATTTT. It encodes CASSDGQYSNQPQHF.

The genes are TRBV5-4 and TRBJ1-1, with D hard to call. The CDR3 totals 12 residues. The germline CDR1 and CDR2 sequences are SGHNT and YYREEE (reference sequence). Trimming pared 0 bases from V and 0 bases from J, leaving 0 bases between. The CDR3 DNA is TGTGCCAGCAGCTTGGTGAACACTGAAGCTTTCTTT. Amino acids: CASSLVNTEAFF.